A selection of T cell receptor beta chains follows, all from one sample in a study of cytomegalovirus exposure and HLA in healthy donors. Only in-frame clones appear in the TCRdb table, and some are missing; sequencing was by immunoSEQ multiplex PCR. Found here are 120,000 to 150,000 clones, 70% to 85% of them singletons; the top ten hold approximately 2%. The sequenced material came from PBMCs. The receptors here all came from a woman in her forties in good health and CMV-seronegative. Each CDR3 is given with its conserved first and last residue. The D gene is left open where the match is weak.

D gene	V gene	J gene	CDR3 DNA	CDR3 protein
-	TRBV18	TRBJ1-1	TGTGCCAGCTCACCTAGACGGGTGAACACTGAAGCTTTCTTT	CASSPRRVNTEAFF
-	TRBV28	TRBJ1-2	TGTGCCAGCAGCTCGCCCTACGGTGGGGCCAGGTCTTCTCCTCCCTATGGCTACACCTTC	CASSSPYGGARSSPPYGYTF
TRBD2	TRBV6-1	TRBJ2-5	TGTGCCAGCAGTGAAGGTACTAGCGGGAGACCTGCTTGGGAGACCCAGTACTTC	CASSEGTSGRPAWETQYF
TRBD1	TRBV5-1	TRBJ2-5	TGCGCCAGCAGTCTAAGACAGGGGTGGGAAGAGACCCAGTACTTC	CASSLRQGWEETQYF
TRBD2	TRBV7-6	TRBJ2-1	TGTGCCAGCAGTTTACACGCGGGAGAAGCCTACAATGAGCAGTTCTTC	CASSLHAGEAYNEQFF
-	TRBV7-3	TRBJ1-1	TGTGCCAGCAGCTTATATCTGAACACTGAAGCTTTCTTT	CASSLYLNTEAFF
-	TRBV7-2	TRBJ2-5	TGTGCCAGCAGCTTACTTCCCCGATATACGACCGGCGGAGAGACCCAGTACTTC	CASSLLPRYTTGGETQYF
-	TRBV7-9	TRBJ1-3	TGTGCCAGCAGCAAGACCAGGGTTTCTGGAAACACCATATATTTT	CASSKTRVSGNTIYF
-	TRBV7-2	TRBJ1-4	TGTGCCAGCAGTTTAGTAGCTGAAAAACTGTTTTTT	CASSLVAEKLFF
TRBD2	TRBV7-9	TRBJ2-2	TGTGCCAGCAGCTTGGCGGGAGCTCGTACCGGGGAGCTGTTTTTT	CASSLAGARTGELFF
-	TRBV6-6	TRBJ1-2	TGTGCCAGCAGTCCAGGCGGTTGGGGCGGAGGCTACACCTTC	CASSPGGWGGGYTF
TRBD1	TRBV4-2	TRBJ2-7	TGTGCCAGCAGCCAAGGGGGACAGGGAGCCTACGAGCAGTACTTC	CASSQGGQGAYEQYF